This T cell receptor beta chain is drawn from a study of early T cells in non-severe SARS-CoV-2 infection (dated by TCRdb to the early 2020s). Regarding the complete study: Bulk RNA from unsorted whole blood was used for TCR sequencing, so alpha and beta chains could not be paired. What the work shows at the level of the full study, not this receptor alone: Matching against VDJdb was skewed toward anti-spike CD8 responses, likely underestimated virus-specific expansions, and missed private and CD4 specificities.

The study was a case-control design nested within a healthcare worker cohort in London, UK, with weekly nasopharyngeal swab PCR tests and blood sampling. Healthcare workers were recruited during the week of the UK lockdown, between 23 and 31 March 2020, and followed weekly for up to 16 weeks. Taken from cysteine to phenylalanine, the CDR3 has 18 residues. Kept here is only the CDR3 DNA, which spans 54 bases and is read in frame from base 1. Looking up the germline V gene yields CDR1 SGHAT and CDR2 FQNNGV. At the junction V is shortened by 2 bases and J by 2 bases; bases outside the gene matches: 9. This clonotype was counted many times. The specificity of this receptor is unknown. No much larger clonotype is one base removed from it; base qualities were not supplied. Library prep was done by 5' RACE. Sequencer: NextSeq 500. Unique molecular identifiers were attached to individual cDNA molecules in the TCR library protocol so that sequencing error and PCR bias could be corrected. Sequencing covered both TCR alpha and beta chains, and within each sample the abundances of alpha and beta sequences were tightly co-correlated. The paper's processing steps were these. Decombinator V4 was used to perform V gene, J gene and CDR3 annotation of TCR sequences. TCRs were defined as expanded if a significant change between any two time points was detected under a Poisson model with p below 0.0001. TCR abundances were normalised to the total number of TCRs sequenced per sample and were expressed as counts per million. MAIT TCRs were defined by TRAV1-2 paired with TRAJ12, TRAJ20 or TRAJ33, and iNKT TCRs by TRAV10 paired with TRAJ18. VDJdb, accessed 1 November 2021, was searched for CMV, EBV and SARS-CoV-2 annotated TCRs, with TCRs annotated for multiple antigens excluded. TCRdb cleaned the public reads at Q25 with fastp, built clones with MiXCR and kept in-frame beta chains. Rows are unified per CDR3 protein, each entry keeping the most common DNA and genes. For this entry, the V and J calls and clone size follow TCRdb and not the study's own pipeline. This sample comprises approximately 74,000 distinct CDR3 sequences, 13% to 15% of them detected only once. The top ten clonotypes cover roughly 9.7% of the sample.

Sequencing used whole blood. The clonotype was recovered from an adult who was a healthcare worker with PCR-confirmed SARS-CoV-2 infection or an uninfected control (not recorded which). The chain employs TRBV11-2 and TRBJ1-5; 10 middle bases align to TRBD1. Here is the DNA: TGTGCCAGCAGCTTACCCCAGACCGGGACAGGGGGCAATCAGCCCCAGCATTTT. Translated, it reads CASSLPQTGTGGNQPQHF.